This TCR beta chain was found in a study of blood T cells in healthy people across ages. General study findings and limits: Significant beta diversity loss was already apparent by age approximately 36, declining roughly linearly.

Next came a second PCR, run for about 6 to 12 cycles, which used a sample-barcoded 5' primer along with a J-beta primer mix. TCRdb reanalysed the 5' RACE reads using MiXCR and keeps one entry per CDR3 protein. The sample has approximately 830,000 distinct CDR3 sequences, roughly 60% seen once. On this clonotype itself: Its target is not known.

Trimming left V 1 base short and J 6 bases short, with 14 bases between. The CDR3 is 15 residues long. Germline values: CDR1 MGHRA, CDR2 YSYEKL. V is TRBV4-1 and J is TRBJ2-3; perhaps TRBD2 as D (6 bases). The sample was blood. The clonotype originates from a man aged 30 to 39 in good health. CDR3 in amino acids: CASSQALTRTDTQYF. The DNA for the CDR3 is TGCGCCAGCAGCCAAGCCTTGACTAGAACGGATACGCAGTATTTT.